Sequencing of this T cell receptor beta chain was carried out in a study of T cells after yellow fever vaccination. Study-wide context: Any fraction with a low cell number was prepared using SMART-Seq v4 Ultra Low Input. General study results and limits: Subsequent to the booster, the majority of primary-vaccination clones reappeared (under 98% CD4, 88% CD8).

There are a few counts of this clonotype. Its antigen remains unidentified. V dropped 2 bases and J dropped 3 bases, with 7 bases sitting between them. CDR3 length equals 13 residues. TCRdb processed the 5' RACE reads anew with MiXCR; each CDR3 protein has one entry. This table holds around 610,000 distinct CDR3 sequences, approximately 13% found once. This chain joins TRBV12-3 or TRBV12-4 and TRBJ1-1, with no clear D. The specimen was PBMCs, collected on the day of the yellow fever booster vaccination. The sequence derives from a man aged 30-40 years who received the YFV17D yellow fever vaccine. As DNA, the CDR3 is TGTGCCAGCAGTTTAAAGTATTACACTGAAGCTTTCTTT. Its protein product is CASSLKYYTEAFF.